The source of this T cell receptor beta chain is a study of shared clonotypes between healthy human individuals. The germline gives CDR1 MDHEN, CDR2 SYDVKM. Trimming at V came to 7 bases and at J to 7 bases, leaving 11 bases not matched to a gene. This CDR3 has 15 amino acids. Each unsorted sample relied on 90 million or so PBMCs as its source of genomic DNA. This clone was detected once. Its antigen is undetermined. Every subset had its genomic DNA shared out evenly among several immunoSEQ plates. DNA from unsorted PBMC was sequenced on ten immunoSEQ deep assay plates. Only in-frame clones appear in the TCRdb table, and some are missing; sequencing was by immunoSEQ multiplex PCR. In the table there are fewer than 650,000 clones, about 82% of which are singletons. Study-level results: The low donor count limited represented genetic and exposure-history diversity.

The rearrangement uses TRBV28 and TRBJ2-1; 9 bases are shared with TRBD2. The sequenced sample consisted of PBMCs. The TCR originated in a woman aged 40 to 50 in good health. Some clones in this sample may be carry-over from other donors' samples. This CDR3 is CASINFGGRANEQFF. CDR3 coding DNA: TGTGCCAGCATCAATTTCGGCGGGAGGGCAAATGAGCAGTTCTTC. Drawing the rest from reference TRBV28 and TRBJ2-1, the complete variable domain is DVKVTQSSRYLVKRTGEKVFLECVQDMDHENMFWYRQDPGLGLRLIYFSYDVKMKEKGDIPEGYSVSREKKERFSLILESASTNQTSMYLCASINFGGRANEQFFGPGTRLTVL.